The next 10 T cell receptor beta chains were all read from a single sample in a study of blood T cell repertoires in COVID-19. Repertoires were generated with immunoSEQ multiplex PCR, while TCRdb's copy carries only in-frame clones and drops some. The repertoire holds roughly 120,000 clones, with about 86% as singletons. Sequences were obtained from peripheral blood. The source of these receptors is a man between 70 and 80 years old who had recovered from COVID-19.

The rearrangement links TRBV5-1 to TRBJ2-7, with 7 bases identical to TRBD1. CDR3 length equals 14 residues. The junction had 6 bases not matched to a gene; V was cut back by 3 bases and J by 3 bases. Per the germline V gene, CDR1 is SGHRS and CDR2 is YFSETQ. For the CDR3, the DNA is TGCGCCAGCAGCTACACGGGACAGCTCTACGAGCAGTACTTC. Translating gives CASSYTGQLYEQYF. Based on the CDR3 plus reference TRBV5-1 and TRBJ2-7, the full variable domain is KAGVTQTPRYLIKTRGQQVTLSCSPISGHRSVSWYQQTPGQGLQFLFEYFSETQRNKGNFPGRFSGRQFSNSRSEMNVSTLELGDSALYLCASSYTGQLYEQYFGPGTRLTVT.

The V call is TRBV5-1, the J call TRBJ2-7; weak D call: TRBD1 (5 bases). Germline CDR1 SGHRS, CDR2 YFSETQ. Trimming pared 4 bases from V and 3 bases from J, leaving 14 bases between. There are 14 residues in the CDR3. The CDR3 loop reads CASSPGDSYYEQYF. CDR3 nucleotides: TGCGCCAGCAGCCCGGGCGACAGTTACTACGAGCAGTACTTC.

This sequence joins TRBV11-2 and TRBJ2-3; D may be TRBD2 (5 bases). The CDR3 contains 15 residues. V was cut by 6 bases and J by 0 bases, with 13 bases left in between. The germline CDR1 and CDR2 sequences are SGHAT and FQNNGV. As DNA, the CDR3 is TGTGCCAGCAGAGTAACCCGGGATAGCACAGATACGCAGTATTTT. It encodes CASRVTRDSTDTQYF. Drawing the rest from reference TRBV11-2 and TRBJ2-3, the complete variable domain is EAGVAQSPRYKIIEKRQSVAFWCNPISGHATLYWYQQILGQGPKLLIQFQNNGVVDDSQLPKDRFSAERLKGVDSTLKIQPAKLEDSAVYLCASRVTRDSTDTQYFGPGTRLTVL.

The rearrangement joins TRBV19 to TRBJ2-3; 13 bases line up with TRBD2. This CDR3 has 15 amino acids. CDR1 LNHDA and CDR2 SQIVND come from the germline V gene (reference sequence). The trim removed 6 bases at V and 6 bases at J, leaving 6 bases unmatched. This CDR3 reads CASRRTSGRGDTQYF. CDR3 in DNA: TGTGCCAGTAGGCGGACTAGCGGGAGAGGGGATACGCAGTATTTT.

V usage is TRBV5-1 and J usage is TRBJ2-5; D is possibly TRBD2 (5 bases). CDR1 is SGHRS, CDR2 YFSETQ, per germline. CDR3 length: 13 amino acids. V lost 4 bases, J lost 1 base, and 8 bases lay in between. This chain's CDR3 is CASSGLAQETQYF. CDR3 sequence (DNA): TGCGCCAGCAGCGGGCTAGCCCAAGAGACCCAGTACTTC. Full variable domain (outside the CDR3, taken from reference TRBV5-1 and TRBJ2-5): KAGVTQTPRYLIKTRGQQVTLSCSPISGHRSVSWYQQTPGQGLQFLFEYFSETQRNKGNFPGRFSGRQFSNSRSEMNVSTLELGDSALYLCASSGLAQETQYFGPGTRLLVL.

This rearrangement joins TRBV10-1 to TRBJ2-7; 10 nucleotides align to TRBD2. Germline lookup yields CDR1 WNHNN and CDR2 SYGVQD (reference sequence). V dropped 6 bases and J dropped 4; count of bases not matched to a gene: 15. The CDR3 is made up of 17 amino acids. CDR3 nucleotide sequence: TGCGCCAGCAGCTCTCCAGTGAGGGCTAGCGGGAGTTACGAGCAGTACTTC. Residues: CASSSPVRASGSYEQYF.

This chain uses TRBV7-3 with TRBJ2-2; 8 nucleotides match TRBD1. The germline gives CDR1 SGHTA, CDR2 FQGTGA. The CDR3 consists of 16 residues. J gave up 4 bases and V 3 bases, and 7 bases lay outside the gene matches. CDR3 sequence: CASSLDRVGITGELFF. CDR3 sequence (DNA): TGTGCCAGCAGCTTGGACAGGGTAGGGATCACCGGGGAGCTGTTTTTT.

The rearrangement links TRBV10-3 to TRBJ2-1; TRBD2 aligns across 8 bases. This CDR3 has 20 amino acids. From germline, CDR1 is ENHRY and CDR2 SYGVKD. The J segment lost 8 bases and the V segment lost 2 bases, leaving 23 bases of the junction unmatched. CDR3 in DNA: TGTGCCATCAGTGAGGATGGGGGGAAGCTAGCGGGCTTCGCGGGTGATGAGCAGTTCTTC. Its protein product is CAISEDGGKLAGFAGDEQFF.

The CDR3 sequence is CAISERSTGNSNQPQHF. Written as DNA, the CDR3 is TGTGCCATCAGTGAGCGATCGACAGGAAATAGCAATCAGCCCCAGCATTTT. The V and J genes are TRBV10-3 and TRBJ1-5; tentative D call: TRBD1 (6 bases). This CDR3 comprises 17 residues. Germline loops: CDR1 ENHRY, CDR2 SYGVKD. V gave up 2 bases and J gave up 0 bases, with 14 bases separating them.

The chain employs TRBV28 and TRBJ2-7, with 9 bases that match TRBD1. V was pared by 10 bases and J by 3 bases, with 10 bases of the junction left unmatched. CDR3 length equals 14 residues. From germline, CDR1 is MDHEN and CDR2 SYDVKM. CDR3: CAIATGGTLYEQYF. CDR3 in DNA: TGTGCCATCGCGACAGGGGGTACCCTCTACGAGCAGTACTTC.